Below are 4 T cell receptor beta chains sequenced from a single sample in a study of blood T cells in healthy people across ages. It was with a sample-barcoded 5' primer and a J-beta primer mix that a second PCR of roughly 6 to 11 cycles was run. TCRdb independently ran MiXCR on the 5' RACE reads; one entry per CDR3 protein. The sample has 1.5 million to 2 million distinct CDR3 sequences; roughly 52% are singletons. Sequenced: blood. The receptors derive from a woman in her forties in good health.

This clonotype was seen a few times. The rearrangement links TRBV6-5 to TRBJ2-7; a possible D gene is TRBD2 (5 bases). The CDR3 is 15 amino acids. The germline CDR1 and CDR2 sequences are MNHEY and SVGAGI. The V end was cut by 6 bases, the J end by 0 bases, with 15 bases between. The CDR3 region has the DNA TGTGCCAGCAGAAGCCCTAGCCAGAGCTCCTACGAGCAGTACTTC. Encoded protein: CASRSPSQSSYEQYF.

The chain links TRBV15 to TRBJ1-4; a weak D match, TRBD1 (6 bases). The CDR3 contains 15 residues. Germline values: CDR1 LNHNV, CDR2 YYDKDF (reference sequence). Between the trimmed V and J ends, which lost 4 bases and 8 bases, there was a span of 17 bases. CDR3 sequence (DNA): TGTGCCACCAGCATTCAAGGGAGACAGGACGAAAAACTGTTTTTT. Amino acid sequence: CATSIQGRQDEKLFF.

V is TRBV4-3 and J is TRBJ2-1; D is ambiguous. V lost 1 base to trimming and J lost 7 bases, with 8 bases between them. The CDR3 is 13 amino acids. CDR1 and CDR2 from the germline V gene are LGHNA and YSLEER. The CDR3 spells CASSQALKNEQFF. The CDR3 bases are TGCGCCAGCAGCCAAGCCTTGAAAAATGAGCAGTTCTTC.

The chain has TRBV6-5 and TRBJ2-6; the match to TRBD1 covers 8 bases. V shed 2 bases and J 0 bases; nucleotides not matched to a gene: 3. The CDR3 spans 17 residues. Germline CDR1 and CDR2: MNHEY and SVGAGI. The CDR3 coding sequence is TGTGCCAGCAGTTACGGGACAGGCATCTCTGGGGCCAACGTCCTGACTTTC. Its protein is CASSYGTGISGANVLTF.